These 20 T cell receptor beta chains were all obtained from the same sample, sequenced in a study of blood T cell repertoires in COVID-19. Sequencing used immunoSEQ multiplex PCR; TCRdb keeps in-frame clones, though not all of them. Of 450,000 to 500,000 clones listed, 80% to 90% are singletons. The specimen sequenced was peripheral blood. The receptors shown here come from a human donor in a cohort sampled during active COVID-19.

The V call is TRBV5-1, the J call TRBJ2-1; weak D call: TRBD2 (7 bases). Germline CDR1 is SGHRS and CDR2 is YFSETQ. The length of the CDR3 is 13 residues. The V gene lost 3 bases and the J gene lost 9 bases, with 13 bases spanning the gap. This CDR3 reads CASSYAGAREQFF. For the CDR3, the DNA is TGCGCCAGCAGCTATGCGGGGGCTCGTGAGCAGTTCTTC.

The chain employs TRBV11-3 and TRBJ2-3, with 7 bases that match TRBD1. The CDR3 is 17 residues long. Trimming at V came to 0 bases and at J to 2 bases, leaving 8 bases not matched to a gene. From germline, CDR1 is SGHNT and CDR2 YENEEA. Here the CDR3 DNA reads TGTGCCAGCAGCTTAGAACTACAGGGGTATACCACAGATACGCAGTATTTT. It is translated as CASSLELQGYTTDTQYF.

A single count supports this clone. V usage is TRBV5-1 and J usage is TRBJ1-1; D is ambiguous. This CDR3 comprises 15 residues. CDR1 SGHRS and CDR2 YFSETQ come from the germline V gene. The V end was cut by 4 bases, the J end by 1 base, with 14 bases between. The DNA of the CDR3 is TGCGCCAGCAGCGCCACCCGGGAGCAGAACACTGAAGCTTTCTTT. This gives the protein CASSATREQNTEAFF.

This sequence joins TRBV5-1 and TRBJ2-3, with 8 nucleotides matching TRBD1. The germline V gene encodes CDR1 SGHRS and CDR2 YFSETQ. J lost 2 bases, V lost 4 bases, and 9 bases had no gene match. CDR3 length equals 16 residues. The CDR3 spells CASSVGTGFDTDTQYF. DNA for the CDR3: TGCGCCAGCAGCGTAGGGACAGGTTTTGACACAGATACGCAGTATTTT.

V and J are TRBV29-1 and TRBJ1-1; D unclear. V was clipped by 1 base and J by 3 bases, with 9 bases between them. This CDR3 has 13 residues. Looked up from germline, CDR1 is SQVTM and CDR2 is ANQGSEA. For the CDR3, the DNA is TGCAGCGTTGAAGTGACCGGGGACACTGAAGCTTTCTTT. As protein: CSVEVTGDTEAFF.

The rearrangement uses TRBV6-5 and TRBJ1-4; 9 positions agree with TRBD1. In germline, CDR1 is MNHEY, CDR2 SVGAGI. The length of the CDR3 is 14 residues. The V and J ends lost 4 bases and 8 bases, in that order; junction bases with no gene match: 5. The CDR3 loop is CASSFDRGSEKLFF. The CDR3, as DNA: TGTGCCAGCAGTTTCGACAGGGGGAGCGAAAAACTGTTTTTT.

This rearrangement joins TRBV29-1 to TRBJ2-7; D ambiguous. V was shortened by 4 bases and J by 2 bases, with 9 bases between the two germline ends. The CDR3 totals 12 residues. Germline-derived CDR1 and CDR2 are SQVTM and ANQGSEA. The CDR3 DNA reads TGCAGCGTTGCTCTAGGCACCTACGAGCAGTACTTC. This sequence encodes CSVALGTYEQYF.

The chain recombines TRBV19 with TRBJ1-1; weak D call: TRBD1 (5 bases). V dropped 3 bases and J dropped 1 base, with 12 bases sitting between them. The germline V gene encodes CDR1 LNHDA and CDR2 SQIVND (reference sequence). The CDR3 loop spans 15 amino acids. The CDR3 loop is CASSIVLTANTEAFF. In nucleotides, the CDR3 is TGTGCCAGTAGTATCGTTCTGACAGCGAACACTGAAGCTTTCTTT.

The rearrangement links TRBV30 to TRBJ1-1; no firm D call. V gave up 0 bases and J gave up 6 bases, with 11 bases separating them. This CDR3 is 13 amino acids long. The germline gives CDR1 GTSNPN, CDR2 SVGIG (reference sequence). For the CDR3, the DNA is TGTGCCTGGAGTGTAATGCAGATATCTGAAGCTTTCTTT. It specifies CAWSVMQISEAFF. Drawing the rest from reference TRBV30 and TRBJ1-1, the complete variable domain is SQTIHQWPATLVQPVGSPLSLECTVEGTSNPNLYWYRQAAGRGLQLLFYSVGIGQISSEVPQNLSASRPQDRQFILSSKKLLLSDSGFYLCAWSVMQISEAFFGQGTRLTVV.

This clone has only one observation. V is TRBV19 and J is TRBJ2-7; D gene uncertain. The CDR3 has 13 amino acids. V was pared by 5 bases and J by 2 bases, with 10 bases between. In germline, CDR1 is LNHDA, CDR2 SQIVND (reference sequence). CDR3: CASSPAVPYEQYF. CDR3 DNA sequence: TGTGCCAGTAGTCCCGCGGTTCCCTACGAGCAGTACTTC.

The chain employs TRBV5-4 and TRBJ2-7; 15 bases fit TRBD2. CDR1 is SGHNT, CDR2 YYREEE, per germline (reference sequence). The V gene end was trimmed by 5 bases and the J gene end by 4 bases; junction bases not matched to a gene: 4. The CDR3 extends over 15 amino acids. CDR3 in amino acids: CASSSGLAGGYEQYF. CDR3 DNA sequence: TGTGCCAGCAGTTCGGGACTAGCGGGAGGATACGAGCAGTACTTC.

This clone was recorded once. The chain combines TRBV7-2 with TRBJ2-1; 13 bases map to TRBD2. Germline CDR1 SGHTA, CDR2 FQGNSA. Germline trimming cut 5 bases from V and 9 bases from J; bases unmatched to any gene: 10. The CDR3 is made up of 16 amino acids. This chain's CDR3 is CASSVQLAGGGSEQFF. The CDR3 nucleotides read TGTGCCAGCAGCGTACAACTAGCGGGAGGGGGGAGTGAGCAGTTCTTC.

In DNA form, the CDR3 reads TGCAGCGTCGCGAGGGACAGTCGGTACCAAGAGACCCAGTACTTC. Translated: CSVARDSRYQETQYF. The chain joins TRBV29-1 to TRBJ2-5; 7 positions match TRBD1. V gave up 6 bases and J gave up 0 bases; unmatched junction bases: 10. Germline CDR1 is SQVTM and CDR2 is ANQGSEA. This CDR3 contains 15 residues.

This rearrangement joins TRBV7-6 to TRBJ1-2, with 7 bases matching TRBD1. The junction had 8 bases not matched to a gene; V was cut back by 5 bases and J by 8 bases. CDR1 SGHVS and CDR2 FNYEAQ come from the germline V gene. CDR3 length: 13 amino acids. CDR3 coding DNA: TGTGCCAGCAGCCGCGACAGGGCCGGGGGCTACACCTTC. Amino acids: CASSRDRAGGYTF.

The J gene is TRBJ1-2, the V gene TRBV3-1 (or the pseudogene TRBV3-2); the match to TRBD1 covers 10 bases. This CDR3 region has 15 residues. The germline CDR1 and CDR2 sequences are LGHDT and YNNKEL (reference sequence). V shed 1 base, J shed 5 bases, and the junction held 4 bases outside the gene matches. The DNA of the CDR3 is TGTGCCAGCAGCCAAGCCTGGACAGGGGGGTATGGCTACACCTTC. Its translation is CASSQAWTGGYGYTF.

The chain employs TRBV27 and TRBJ2-3; D is unclear. Looked up from germline, CDR1 is MNHEY and CDR2 is SMNVEV (reference sequence). Trimming pared 6 bases from V and 0 bases from J, leaving 10 bases between. This CDR3 region has 14 residues. DNA of the CDR3: TGTGCCAGCAGATTGACACATAGCACAGATACGCAGTATTTT. It encodes CASRLTHSTDTQYF.

This sequence joins TRBV11-3 and TRBJ2-2; TRBD1 might be the D (5 bases). CDR1 and CDR2 (germline): SGHNT, YENEEA. This CDR3 is built from 14 residues. V lost 5 bases and J 1 base, leaving 8 bases between the germline ends. The CDR3 DNA reads TGTGCCAGCAGCCAAACAGGGAACACCGGGGAGCTGTTTTTT. Protein sequence: CASSQTGNTGELFF.

The V call is TRBV19, the J call TRBJ2-7, with a tentative D call TRBD2 (6 bases). Germline loops: CDR1 LNHDA, CDR2 SQIVND (reference sequence). V was pared by 5 bases and J by 2 bases, with 16 bases between. The CDR3 is made up of 15 amino acids. The CDR3 sequence: CASSLRGTSAYEQYF. The CDR3 DNA is TGTGCCAGTAGTCTCCGGGGGACGTCTGCCTACGAGCAGTACTTC.

The chain recombines TRBV27 with TRBJ1-1, with a possible D match to TRBD1 (5 bases). This CDR3 has 16 residues. The V gene lost 5 bases and the J gene lost 0 bases, with 16 bases spanning the gap. CDR1 MNHEY and CDR2 SMNVEV come from the germline V gene (reference sequence). The DNA of the CDR3 is TGTGCCAGCAGTCGACAGACCACCGGCTTGAACACTGAAGCTTTCTTT. Its translation: CASSRQTTGLNTEAFF.

The chain uses TRBV6-6 and TRBJ1-2; weak D call: TRBD1 (5 bases). Looked up from germline, CDR1 is MNHNY and CDR2 is SVGAGI (reference sequence). V lost 2 bases, J lost 4 bases, and 11 bases lay in between. This CDR3 comprises 14 residues. CDR3 sequence: CASSYKDTSYGYTF. CDR3 in DNA: TGTGCCAGCAGTTACAAGGACACCTCCTATGGCTACACCTTC.